One and the same sample provided the 14 T cell receptor beta chains below, sequenced in a study of blood T cell repertoires in COVID-19. Method: immunoSEQ multiplex PCR; TCRdb's copy keeps in-frame clones and lacks some. The sample lists 50,000 to 75,000 clones; approximately 81% were seen once. Sequencing was performed on peripheral blood. The receptors originated from a woman aged 80 or over with active or convalescent COVID-19.

The chain combines TRBV18 with TRBJ2-5; 11 bases match TRBD2. This CDR3 has 15 residues. Trimming took 0 bases from V and 6 from J; bases not matched to a gene: 3. In germline, CDR1 is KGHSH, CDR2 LQKENI. The DNA of the CDR3 is TGTGCCAGCTCACCACCTTCTAGCGGGGGGCAGACCCAGTACTTC. Its protein is CASSPPSSGGQTQYF.

The chain links TRBV7-9 to TRBJ2-7; no clear D. Deletions cut 3 bases from V and 0 bases from J, with 9 bases between. This CDR3 spans 14 amino acids. From germline, CDR1 is SEHNR and CDR2 FQNEAQ (reference sequence). In DNA, the CDR3 is TGTGCCAGCAGCTTGCTGGGCACCTCCTACGAGCAGTACTTC. It yields the protein CASSLLGTSYEQYF.

The chain combines TRBV19 with TRBJ1-5; weak D call: TRBD1 (6 bases). V lost 4 bases, J lost 3 bases, and 7 bases lay in between. The V gene's germline CDR1 is LNHDA and CDR2 SQIVND (reference sequence). The CDR3 has 13 residues. The CDR3 DNA follows: TGTGCCAGTAGTAACAGGGACAATCAGCCCCAGCATTTT. Translating gives CASSNRDNQPQHF.

This chain connects TRBV28 to TRBJ1-1, with no clear D. CDR3 length: 16 residues. CDR1 MDHEN and CDR2 SYDVKM come from the germline V gene. The V gene lost 2 bases and the J gene lost 0 bases, with 13 bases spanning the gap. CDR3 loop: CASSLTGRRLNTEAFF. DNA for the CDR3: TGTGCCAGCAGTTTAACGGGGAGGCGTTTGAACACTGAAGCTTTCTTT.

The genes are TRBV7-2 and TRBJ1-4, with TRBD1 matching over 9 bases. The CDR3 runs 14 residues. The J segment lost 4 bases and the V segment lost 5 bases, leaving 2 bases of the junction unmatched. The germline CDR1 and CDR2 sequences are SGHTA and FQGNSA. CDR3 in DNA: TGTGCCAGCAGCCCGGGACAGGGTAATGAAAAACTGTTTTTT. Translated: CASSPGQGNEKLFF.

V gene TRBV6-5 combines with J gene TRBJ1-3, with D possibly TRBD1 on 5 matching bases. The V end lost 5 bases, the J end lost 0 bases, and 11 bases lay between the germline ends. This CDR3 comprises 15 residues. CDR1 and CDR2 (germline): MNHEY, SVGAGI. The CDR3 here is CASSPPGNSGNTIYF. The CDR3 DNA reads as TGTGCCAGCAGTCCTCCAGGGAACTCTGGAAACACCATATATTTT.

This clone was seen a few times. The V and J genes are TRBV3-1 (or the pseudogene TRBV3-2) and TRBJ2-5, with TRBD2 as a possible D gene (6 bases). This CDR3 is built from 16 residues. V was pared by 6 bases and J by 2 bases, with 19 bases between. From germline, CDR1 is LGHDT and CDR2 YNNKEL (reference sequence). CDR3 amino acids: CASRRAGRLAQETQYF. Written as DNA, the CDR3 is TGTGCCAGCAGACGAGCTGGGCGGCTAGCGCAAGAGACCCAGTACTTC.

The chain carries TRBV6-5 and TRBJ1-1, with D unclear. V lost 0 bases, J lost 1 base, and 9 bases lay in between. CDR3 length: 15 amino acids. Germline V gene sequence: CDR1 MNHEY, CDR2 SVGAGI. This CDR3 is CASSYSGSWNTEAFF. CDR3 sequence (DNA): TGTGCCAGCAGTTACTCGGGCAGCTGGAACACTGAAGCTTTCTTT.

This chain links TRBV11-2 with TRBJ1-2; 9 bases agree with TRBD1. Germline V lookup: CDR1 SGHAT, CDR2 FQNNGV. The CDR3 runs 14 residues. Unmatched junction bases numbered 3, after V lost 4 bases and J lost 3 bases. The CDR3 loop is CASSSRTGDYGYTF. The CDR3 region has the DNA TGTGCCAGCAGCTCTAGGACAGGGGACTATGGCTACACCTTC.

This sequence joins TRBV19 and TRBJ2-1; 10 nucleotides line up with TRBD1. Germline CDR1 reads LNHDA; CDR2 reads SQIVND (reference sequence). V shed 6 bases, J shed 4 bases, and the junction held 9 bases outside the gene matches. This CDR3 comprises 16 residues. CDR3 coding DNA: TGTGCCAGTAGCCGCCGACAGGGGGCGGTTTACAATGAGCAGTTCTTC. Translating gives CASSRRQGAVYNEQFF.

The chain couples TRBV3-1 (or the pseudogene TRBV3-2) to TRBJ1-1, with D unclear. Germline CDR1 and CDR2: LGHDT and YNNKEL (reference sequence). Trimming cost V 0 bases and J 1 base, with 12 bases left between them. CDR3 size: 16 residues. The CDR3: CASSQDLLNGNTEAFF. CDR3 DNA: TGTGCCAGCAGCCAAGACCTCCTGAACGGGAACACTGAAGCTTTCTTT.

V gene TRBV9 combines with J gene TRBJ2-5; 7 bases align to TRBD2. The ends lost 4 bases at V and 5 bases at J; junction bases unmatched: 11. This CDR3 contains 15 residues. CDR1 and CDR2 from the germline V gene are SGDLS and YYNGEE. The CDR3 here is CASSPRAGIGETQYF. As DNA, the CDR3 is TGTGCCAGCAGCCCTAGAGCGGGAATCGGGGAGACCCAGTACTTC.

CDR3 residues: CASSLPGRAYEQYF. The CDR3 DNA is TGTGCCAGCAGTTTACCTGGGAGGGCCTACGAGCAGTACTTC. This chain joins TRBV27 and TRBJ2-7; the match to TRBD2 covers 7 bases. J lost 2 bases, V lost 2 bases, and 3 bases had no gene match. This CDR3 comprises 14 residues. Germline-derived CDR1 and CDR2 are MNHEY and SMNVEV (reference sequence).

This sequence joins TRBV11-2 and TRBJ2-2; the D gene is possibly TRBD1 (6 bases). The CDR3 consists of 14 residues. The germline V gene has CDR1 SGHAT and CDR2 FQNNGV. Trimming cost V 8 bases and J 7 bases, with 17 bases left between them. The DNA of the CDR3 is TGTGCCAGCGGGACATTCGGTACCTTCGGGGAGCTGTTTTTT. This sequence encodes CASGTFGTFGELFF.